This T cell receptor beta chain was obtained from a study of blood T cell repertoires in COVID-19. In the study overall: Collection of acute and convalescent COVID-19 samples took place in the United States, Italy and Spain. PBMCs, B-cell-depleted T cells, or T cells provided the cDNA or gDNA that made up the material.

Authors' data handling: Reference gene primers were amplified, and this amplification served to estimate nucleated cell counts. TCRdb keeps only in-frame clones here, not all; method: immunoSEQ multiplex PCR. The DNA gave D and trimming, while V, J and clone size come from that table. The sample consists of roughly 260,000 clones, around nine tenths of them appearing once. V gave up 3 bases and J gave up 2 bases; unmatched junction bases: 6. The CDR3 runs 15 residues. Germline V gives CDR1 SGDLS, CDR2 YYNGEE. This sequence originates from a woman aged 18-29 years who had recovered from COVID-19. V usage is TRBV9 and J usage is TRBJ2-7, with 9 bases aligning to TRBD1. Specimen: PBMCs or T cells enriched from blood (not recorded which). Written as DNA, the CDR3 is TGTGCCAGCAGCGAGGGACAGGGTTTACCCTACGAGCAGTACTTC. Protein: CASSEGQGLPYEQYF.